This TCR beta chain came from a study of T cell responses to AZD1222 COVID-19 vaccine (dated by TCRdb to 2020 to 2023). At the level of the whole study: A total of 233 trial participants underwent TCR sequencing, of whom 200 to 220 received two doses of AZD1222 and around 26 received two doses of the MenACWY control vaccine. Enrollment into the trials was organized by age into subgroups of 18-55, 56-69 and 70-plus years, and those subgroups contained roughly 150, 30 and 60 TCR-sequenced participants, respectively. The research as a whole found: Most participants were white British and females outnumbered males, and the authors suggested that clonal diversity may have been underestimated. Because no day 14 peak-response samples were available, the repertoires could be characterized only after the peak T cell response. Nearly half of unique spike-specific TCRs reportedly recognized epitopes outside regions mutated in the B.1.351 and B.1.1.7 variants. A significant rise in spike-specific TCR breadth and depth was observed after two AZD1222 doses relative to day 0 and relative to MenACWY recipients. CD4 TCRs associated with the vaccine covered the entire spike protein, and the dominant responses were in regions 160-218 and 743-854. The 56-69-year group was small, and its depth increase did not reach significance, likely because of low power. Conclusions about previously exposed vaccinees are limited because only a handful of AZD1222 recipients were SARS-CoV-2 seropositive at baseline.

The CDR3 regions of human TCRbeta chains were analyzed by immunosequencing. As for how the authors treated the data: Repertoire TCRs were checked for matches against a reference library of SARS-CoV-2-specific TCRs that had been generated using the MIRA antigen-specificity platform. Breadth was defined as the fraction of unique TCRs that were SARS-CoV-2-associated, and depth was defined as the fraction of total T cells that were SARS-CoV-2-associated. Using the MIRA data, each spike-specific TCR was assigned both to the spike region to which the TCR was reactive and to a CD4 or CD8 class. Log10-transformed breadth and depth values were compared by one-way ANOVA with Sidak's multiple comparisons tests. Here the immuneACCESS table is served through TCRdb, limited to in-frame sequences with V and J called. Missing clones are a known gap in these copies; in checked studies unresolved V genes cover under half, and the rest lacks a known reason. V and J calls and clone size follow that table, whereas D and trimming were derived from the DNA. Recorded for this sample are nearly 110,000 clones; about 93% of them occurred a single time. The ten most abundant clones make up roughly 6% of the sample.

The time point label of this sample denotes: about 28 days (+/-7) after the second vaccine dose. AZD1222 recipients whose second dose came at about 4 weeks and those whose second dose came at about 12 weeks were combined into one group, since spike-specific TCR depth and breadth did not differ between the two schedules. Vaccinee samples came from UK trials COV001 and COV002, including a single-blind randomized controlled phase 2/3 trial of AZD1222 (ChAdOx1 nCoV-19) in healthy adults. For TCRbeta chain sequencing, PBMC samples from trial participants were taken at day 0 and at day 28 after the second dose. This clone appeared a few times. Its antigen remains undetermined. Per-base qualities were not stored, and no clone one base away is much larger. Sample: peripheral blood, taken 28 days after the second AZD1222 dose. This clonotype originated in an adult who received the AZD1222 COVID-19 vaccine.

The CDR3: CASSDGTGFTNTGELFF. Here is the DNA: TGTGCCAGCAGTGACGGGACAGGTTTTACGAACACCGGGGAGCTGTTTTTT. The rearranged chain carries TRBV6-1 and TRBJ2-2; 8 nucleotides in the junction match TRBD1. V loses 3 bases at its end and J loses 0 bases; junction bases beyond the gene matches: 6. As encoded in the germline V gene, CDR1 is MNHNS while CDR2 is SASEGT. There are 17 amino acids in the CDR3, from cysteine to phenylalanine inclusive. CDR3 DNA only is kept here, 51 bases in frame from base 1.